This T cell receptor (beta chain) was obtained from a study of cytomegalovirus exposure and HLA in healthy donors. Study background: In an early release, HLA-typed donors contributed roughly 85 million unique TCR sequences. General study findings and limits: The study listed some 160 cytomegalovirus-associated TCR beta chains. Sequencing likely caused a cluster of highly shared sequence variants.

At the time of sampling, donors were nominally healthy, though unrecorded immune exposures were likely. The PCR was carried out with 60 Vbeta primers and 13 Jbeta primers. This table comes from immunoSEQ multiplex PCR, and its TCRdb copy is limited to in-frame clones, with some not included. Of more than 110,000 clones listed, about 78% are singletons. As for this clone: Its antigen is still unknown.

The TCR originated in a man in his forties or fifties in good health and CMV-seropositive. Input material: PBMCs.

The CDR3 here is CASSSSTGGELFF. CDR3 in DNA: TGTGCCAGCAGCTCCTCAACAGGCGGGGAGCTGTTTTTT. The chain links TRBV5-4 to TRBJ2-2, with D possibly TRBD1 on 5 matching bases. The CDR3 extends over 13 amino acids. Germline-derived CDR1 and CDR2 are SGHNT and YYREEE (reference sequence). V was pared by 3 bases and J by 7 bases, with 10 bases between.